What follows are 31 T cell receptor beta chains derived from one specimen sequenced in a study of long-term antiretroviral therapy in people with HIV. An immunoSEQ assay, version v3.0, was performed at survey level. The method was immunoSEQ multiplex PCR; TCRdb's version includes in-frame clones alone and lacks a portion of them. The sample includes under 40,000 clones, roughly 80% of them seen just once. The sample in question was unsorted PBMCs, obtained 0.3 years after starting antiretroviral therapy. These receptors were taken from a man aged 18 to 35 with HIV.

The rearrangement links TRBV28 to TRBJ2-7; perhaps D is TRBD1 or TRBD2 (5 bases each). Germline V lookup: CDR1 MDHEN, CDR2 SYDVKM. V dropped 3 bases and J dropped 0 bases, with 12 bases sitting between them. The CDR3 length is 15 residues. The CDR3 DNA is TGTGCCAGCAGTTTTCTGGGGGATAGCTCCTACGAGCAGTACTTC. Its protein product is CASSFLGDSSYEQYF.

The CDR3 loop reads CASSYWTGEQYF. CDR3 sequence (DNA): TGTGCCAGTAGTTACTGGACCGGCGAGCAGTACTTC. The chain joins TRBV19 to TRBJ2-7; D remains unclear. The V and J ends lost 5 bases and 6 bases respectively, with 11 bases between them. CDR1 LNHDA and CDR2 SQIVND come from the germline V gene (reference sequence). The CDR3 loop spans 12 amino acids.

The CDR3 bases are TGTGCCAGCAGCTTTGGCCTCACAGATACGCAGTATTTT. It translates to CASSFGLTDTQYF. The chain links TRBV11-2 to TRBJ2-3; D gene unclear. Germline CDR1 SGHAT, CDR2 FQNNGV. The CDR3 is 13 residues long. The V end was cut by 3 bases, the J end by 2 bases, with 6 bases between. The whole variable domain, filled in from reference TRBV11-2 and TRBJ2-3, reads EAGVAQSPRYKIIEKRQSVAFWCNPISGHATLYWYQQILGQGPKLLIQFQNNGVVDDSQLPKDRFSAERLKGVDSTLKIQPAKLEDSAVYLCASSFGLTDTQYFGPGTRLTVL.

The chain recombines TRBV4-1 with TRBJ2-2; tentatively, D is TRBD1 or TRBD2 (5 bases each). The V gene lost 1 base and the J gene lost 4 bases, with 13 bases spanning the gap. Germline V gene sequence: CDR1 MGHRA, CDR2 YSYEKL. This CDR3 has 16 residues. The CDR3 DNA reads as TGCGCCAGCAGCCAAGCTTGGTTGGGACCCACCGGGGAGCTGTTTTTT. Its translation: CASSQAWLGPTGELFF.

V gene TRBV5-1 combines with J gene TRBJ2-5; 9 nucleotides agree with TRBD2. Germline V lookup: CDR1 SGHRS, CDR2 YFSETQ. The CDR3 totals 14 residues. V lost 7 bases, J lost 2 bases, and 6 bases stayed unmatched. The CDR3 region is CASGLAGLQETQYF. CDR3 bases: TGCGCCAGCGGTCTAGCGGGACTACAAGAGACCCAGTACTTC.

This clone was detected a few times. The chain has TRBV7-2 and TRBJ2-1, with D hard to call. The length of the CDR3 is 15 residues. CDR1 SGHTA and CDR2 FQGNSA come from the germline V gene. The V end was cut by 2 bases, the J end by 2 bases, with 10 bases between. The CDR3 sequence: CASSLSAAAYNEQFF. CDR3 nucleotides: TGTGCCAGCAGCTTATCGGCAGCTGCCTACAATGAGCAGTTCTTC.

The chain employs TRBV7-8 and TRBJ1-1, with D possibly being TRBD1 (5 bases). Trimming took 6 bases from V and 6 from J, leaving 11 bases between them. CDR1 SGHVS and CDR2 FQNEAQ come from the germline V gene. The CDR3 length is 12 residues. CDR3 amino acids: CASSFGGAEAFF. DNA of the CDR3: TGTGCCAGCAGTTTTGGGGGGGCTGAAGCTTTCTTT.

The chain joins TRBV6-1 to TRBJ2-1; 10 bases fit TRBD2. CDR3 size: 16 residues. CDR1 and CDR2 (germline): MNHNS, SASEGT. The trim removed 0 bases at V and 5 bases at J, leaving 4 bases unmatched. CDR3 bases: TGTGCCAGCAGTGAAGCGCGTCTAGCGGGGGACAATGAGCAGTTCTTC. Translating gives CASSEARLAGDNEQFF.

V usage is TRBV18 and J usage is TRBJ2-2; D may be TRBD1 (5 bases). The CDR3 consists of 13 residues. Between the trimmed V and J ends, which lost 3 bases and 4 bases, there was a span of 6 bases. CDR1 is KGHSH and CDR2 is LQKENI in the germline V gene. The CDR3 DNA is TGTGCCAGCTCACCCGACAGCACCGGGGAGCTGTTTTTT. As protein: CASSPDSTGELFF.

The chain couples TRBV5-5 to TRBJ1-1; D unresolved. Between the trimmed V and J ends, which lost 1 base and 1 base, there was a span of 8 bases. Germline V gene lookup returns CDR1 SGHKS and CDR2 YYEKEE (reference sequence). The CDR3 is made up of 14 amino acids. The DNA of the CDR3 is TGTGCCAGCAGCTTGAGACCTCAGAACACTGAAGCTTTCTTT. Amino acid sequence: CASSLRPQNTEAFF.

The rearrangement joins TRBV30 to TRBJ1-3; TRBD1 matches 9 bases. CDR3 length equals 14 residues. J gave up 5 bases and V 0 bases, and 2 bases lay outside the gene matches. From germline, CDR1 is GTSNPN and CDR2 SVGIG (reference sequence). CDR3 loop: CAWSVGTGRNTIYF. The CDR3, as DNA: TGTGCCTGGAGTGTCGGGACAGGGAGAAACACCATATATTTT.

V gene TRBV7-3 combines with J gene TRBJ1-1; D is uncertain. V lost 0 bases to trimming and J lost 1 base, with 6 bases between them. This CDR3 region has 14 residues. Germline V gene sequence: CDR1 SGHTA, CDR2 FQGTGA. CDR3 in DNA: TGTGCCAGCAGCTTAACTCCTGAGAACACTGAAGCTTTCTTT. As protein: CASSLTPENTEAFF.

The rearrangement uses TRBV6-6 and TRBJ2-7; D is ambiguous. The CDR3 is made up of 11 amino acids. Trimming shortened V by 1 base and J by 6 bases, and 4 bases separated the two germline ends. Per the germline V gene, CDR1 is MNHNY and CDR2 is SVGAGI (reference sequence). CDR3 in amino acids: CASSYLAEQYF. The CDR3 DNA reads TGTGCCAGCAGTTACTTGGCCGAGCAGTACTTC.

This chain joins TRBV28 and TRBJ1-5; 7 positions agree with TRBD1. The CDR3 consists of 17 residues. Trimming removed 9 bases from V and 1 base from J; junction bases left unmatched: 15. The V gene's germline CDR1 is MDHEN and CDR2 SYDVKM. The CDR3: CASFPGAGGRSNQPQHF. CDR3 coding DNA: TGTGCCAGTTTTCCGGGGGCAGGGGGAAGAAGCAATCAGCCCCAGCATTTT.

The chain has TRBV19 and TRBJ2-2; 10 nucleotides match TRBD2. Germline CDR1 reads LNHDA; CDR2 reads SQIVND (reference sequence). J gave up 5 bases and V 4 bases, and 4 bases lay outside the gene matches. This CDR3 is 15 amino acids long. This chain's CDR3 is CASSSLAGDTGELFF. The CDR3 bases are TGTGCCAGTAGTAGCCTAGCGGGAGATACCGGGGAGCTGTTTTTT.

This chain uses TRBV7-9 with TRBJ2-4; 10 positions agree with TRBD1. V was pared by 4 bases and J by 7 bases, with 10 bases of the junction left unmatched. Germline assignment: CDR1 SEHNR and CDR2 FQNEAQ (reference sequence). The CDR3 totals 16 residues. The CDR3 here is CASSSNRDRGGNIQYF. The CDR3 region has the DNA TGTGCCAGCAGCTCTAACCGGGACAGGGGCGGGAACATTCAGTACTTC.

On this clone itself: Germline and junction disagree at one end, which may indicate a read error. The V call is TRBV2, the J call TRBJ2-1; a weak D match, TRBD2 (5 bases). The CDR3 is made up of 12 amino acids. Germline CDR1 and CDR2: SNHLY and FYNNEI. The CDR3 region is CASADSDNEQFF. CDR3 bases: TGTGCCAGCGCGGACTCCGACAATGAGCAGTTCTTC.

This clone was found a few times. The chain joins TRBV15 to TRBJ1-5; D gene unclear. The CDR3 sequence is 15 residues long. Trimming cost V 3 bases and J 4 bases, with 13 bases left between them. Germline CDR1 reads LNHNV; CDR2 reads YYDKDF (reference sequence). DNA for the CDR3: TGTGCCACCAGCAGGACCCTAAGCAGGAATCAGCCCCAGCATTTT. It is translated as CATSRTLSRNQPQHF.

The V and J genes are TRBV4-1 and TRBJ1-5; no reliable D call. V lost 1 base and J lost 0, with 10 bases in between. The V gene's germline CDR1 is MGHRA and CDR2 YSYEKL. This CDR3 is 16 amino acids long. In nucleotides, the CDR3 is TGCGCCAGCAGCCAAGCTCTCTCAGATAGCAATCAGCCCCAGCATTTT. Translated, it gives CASSQALSDSNQPQHF.

The chain combines TRBV30 with TRBJ1-1; no definite D call. Trimming stripped 2 bases from V and 4 bases from J, with 8 bases between. In germline, CDR1 is GTSNPN, CDR2 SVGIG (reference sequence). The CDR3 has 12 amino acids. The DNA for the CDR3 is TGTGCCTGGAGTAAGGGAGGCACTGAAGCTTTCTTT. Translating gives CAWSKGGTEAFF. The full variable domain, in which reference TRBV30 and TRBJ1-1 provide the parts outside the CDR3, is SQTIHQWPATLVQPVGSPLSLECTVEGTSNPNLYWYRQAAGRGLQLLFYSVGIGQISSEVPQNLSASRPQDRQFILSSKKLLLSDSGFYLCAWSKGGTEAFFGQGTRLTVV.

The chain couples TRBV5-6 to TRBJ2-7; TRBD1 matches 7 bases. Unmatched junction bases numbered 10, after V lost 4 bases and J lost 3 bases. The CDR3 sequence is 15 residues long. Germline CDR1 SGHDT, CDR2 YYEEEE. The CDR3 nucleotides read TGTGCCAGCAGCGGAAAGGGACAGCCCGTCTACGAGCAGTACTTC. Translating gives CASSGKGQPVYEQYF.

This clone was picked up one time. The CDR3 DNA follows: TGTGCCTGGAATGGAGGACTAGCCACCGGGGAGCTGTTTTTT. It encodes CAWNGGLATGELFF. This sequence joins TRBV30 and TRBJ2-2; 8 bases fit TRBD2. The CDR3 runs to 14 residues. CDR1 is GTSNPN and CDR2 is SVGIG in the germline V gene (reference sequence). Trimming removed 4 bases from V and 4 bases from J; junction bases left unmatched: 5.

This sequence joins TRBV11-3 and TRBJ2-1; 10 bases map to TRBD1. This CDR3 region has 14 residues. The V and J ends lost 1 base and 6 bases, in that order; junction bases with no gene match: 0. Germline-derived CDR1 and CDR2 are SGHNT and YENEEA. The CDR3 DNA follows: TGTGCCAGCAGCTTAGGGACAGGGGGCAATGAGCAGTTCTTC. Its protein product is CASSLGTGGNEQFF.

The chain uses TRBV19 and TRBJ2-3; TRBD1 matches 8 bases. J gave up 1 base and V 4 bases, and 7 bases lay outside the gene matches. Germline lookup yields CDR1 LNHDA and CDR2 SQIVND (reference sequence). CDR3 length: 16 amino acids. CDR3 coding DNA: TGTGCCAGTAGTACCCGGACAGGGACTGGCACAGATACGCAGTATTTT. Its protein product is CASSTRTGTGTDTQYF.

The J gene is TRBJ2-3, the V gene TRBV5-6; tentative D call: TRBD2 (6 bases). Germline CDR1 reads SGHDT; CDR2 reads YYEEEE. CDR3 length: 15 amino acids. V lost 6 bases to trimming and J lost 2 bases, with 16 bases between them. In nucleotides, the CDR3 is TGTGCCAGCACCCGCGGCGGGGTACTCACAGATACGCAGTATTTT. Translation gives CASTRGGVLTDTQYF.

This clone was seen only a few times. The V call is TRBV11-3, the J call TRBJ2-2; D call uncertain. V lost 5 bases and J 10 bases, leaving 8 bases between the germline ends. The CDR3 length is 11 residues. The V gene's germline CDR1 is SGHNT and CDR2 YENEEA. The CDR3 DNA reads as TGTGCCAGCAGCCAAAACGAGGAGCTGTTTTTT. Its translation is CASSQNEELFF.

The chain has TRBV11-2 and TRBJ2-3; no clear D. V dropped 2 bases and J dropped 7 bases, with 10 bases sitting between them. Germline values: CDR1 SGHAT, CDR2 FQNNGV. CDR3 size: 13 residues. The CDR3 nucleotides are TGTGCCAGCAGCTTAACCCAATTGAATACGCAGTATTTT. Amino acid sequence: CASSLTQLNTQYF. Combining the CDR3 with reference TRBV11-2 and TRBJ2-3 gives the whole variable domain EAGVAQSPRYKIIEKRQSVAFWCNPISGHATLYWYQQILGQGPKLLIQFQNNGVVDDSQLPKDRFSAERLKGVDSTLKIQPAKLEDSAVYLCASSLTQLNTQYFGPGTRLTVL.

The V gene is TRBV13, the J gene TRBJ1-2; the match to TRBD1 covers 8 bases. Per germline, CDR1 PRHDT and CDR2 FYEKMQ (reference sequence). The CDR3 extends over 15 amino acids. J gave up 2 bases and V 0 bases, and 2 bases lay outside the gene matches. The CDR3 nucleotides read TGTGCCAGCAGCTTAGGCCAGGGGGCGAACTATGGCTACACCTTC. As protein: CASSLGQGANYGYTF.

The chain links TRBV6-6 to TRBJ2-5; D is perhaps TRBD1 or TRBD2 (5 bases each). CDR3 size: 12 residues. CDR1 and CDR2 (germline): MNHNY, SVGAGI (reference sequence). Trimming removed 6 bases from V and 9 bases from J, with 14 bases in between. Written as DNA, the CDR3 is TGTGCCAGCAGCGCCCTCCGGGACGCCCAGTACTTC. Amino acids: CASSALRDAQYF.

The table lists this clone with a count of one. V usage is TRBV28 and J usage is TRBJ1-4; D is uncertain. The CDR3 has 16 amino acids. V was cut by 3 bases and J by 7 bases, with 18 bases left in between. CDR1 is MDHEN, CDR2 SYDVKM, per germline. In DNA form, the CDR3 reads TGTGCCAGCAGTTTGGGTGTTAGGCAGTCGGGTGAAAAACTGTTTTTT. Translated: CASSLGVRQSGEKLFF.

Remarks on this clone: Additional DNA sequences in this sample encode the identical CDR3. This sequence joins TRBV6-5 and TRBJ1-1, with D perhaps TRBD1 (6 bases). Germline-derived CDR1 and CDR2 are MNHEY and SVGAGI. The CDR3 is 15 residues long. V was cut by 0 bases and J by 4 bases, with 12 bases left in between. The CDR3: CASSYSSRGGTEAFF. In DNA, the CDR3 is TGTGCCAGCAGTTACTCATCCAGGGGTGGCACTGAAGCTTTCTTT.